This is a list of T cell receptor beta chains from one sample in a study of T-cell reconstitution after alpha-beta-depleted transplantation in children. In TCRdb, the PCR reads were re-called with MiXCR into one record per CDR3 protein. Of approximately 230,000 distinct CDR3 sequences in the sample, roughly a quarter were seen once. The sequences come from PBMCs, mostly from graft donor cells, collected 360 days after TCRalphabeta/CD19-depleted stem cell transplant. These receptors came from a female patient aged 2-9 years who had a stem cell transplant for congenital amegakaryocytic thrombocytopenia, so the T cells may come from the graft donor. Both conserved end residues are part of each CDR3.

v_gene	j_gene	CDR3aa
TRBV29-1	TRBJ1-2	CSVEDTGWQGYTF
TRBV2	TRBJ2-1	CASSEDRWYNEQFF
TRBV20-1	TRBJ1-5	CSSQGGRNSNQPQHF
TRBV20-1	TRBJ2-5	CSFKTGGRETQYF
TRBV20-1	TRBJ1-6	CSASSQLNSPLHF
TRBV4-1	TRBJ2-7	CASSQGPSGMYEQYF
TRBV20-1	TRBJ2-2	CSAGSSLAGELFF
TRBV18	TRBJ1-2	CASSSDVYSNYGYTF
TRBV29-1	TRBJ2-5	CSVETSALGETQYF
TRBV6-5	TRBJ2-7	CASSYRQGPYEQYF
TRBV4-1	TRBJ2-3	CASSQPPALGTDTQYF
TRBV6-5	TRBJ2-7	CASSYEGRKVPVYEQYF
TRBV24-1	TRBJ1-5	CATSDSQDRDPNQPQHF
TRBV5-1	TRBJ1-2	CASRQLWDRGLGGYTF
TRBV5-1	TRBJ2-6	CASSRGALSGANVLTF
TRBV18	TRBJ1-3	CASSPQPTGGSSGNTIYF
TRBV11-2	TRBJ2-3	CASSDTGSYGRYAQYF
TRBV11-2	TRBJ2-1	CASSIGGGAYNEQFF
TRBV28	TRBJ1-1	CASIQGTSNTEAFF
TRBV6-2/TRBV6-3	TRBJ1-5	CASSYSQLQRNQPQHF
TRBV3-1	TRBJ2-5	CASSPYVWAGGKETQYF
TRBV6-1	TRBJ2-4	CASRKGLGGNIQYF
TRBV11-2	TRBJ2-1	CASSFSGSGSREQFF
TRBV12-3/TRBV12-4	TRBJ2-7	CASSHTLEPHEQYF
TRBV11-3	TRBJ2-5	CASSTRTGGIETQYF
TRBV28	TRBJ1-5	CASSLPDPYQPQHF
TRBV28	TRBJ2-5	CASSNLGETQYF
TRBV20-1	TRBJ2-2	CSARRLGPGELFF
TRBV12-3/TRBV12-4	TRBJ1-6	CASSSRTVNSSPLHF
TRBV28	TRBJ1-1	CASSLRGLNTEAFF
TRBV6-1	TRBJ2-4	CASSPPGLAKNIQYF
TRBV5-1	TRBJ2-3	CASSGQGSTDTQYF
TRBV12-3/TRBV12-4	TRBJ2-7	CASKSQDTYEQYF
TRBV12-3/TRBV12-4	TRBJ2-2	CASSRQGNTGELFF
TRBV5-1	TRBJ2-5	CASSFRAGEKTQYF
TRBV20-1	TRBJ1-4	CSARTTIAGKLFF
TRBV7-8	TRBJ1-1	CASSLVKGTEAFF
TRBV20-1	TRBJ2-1	CSARDPSGVSYNEQFF
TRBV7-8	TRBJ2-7	CASSLVDPFQSSYEQYF
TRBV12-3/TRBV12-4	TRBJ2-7	CASRPDRGSDHEQYF
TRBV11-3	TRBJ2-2	CASSPKGGGASGELFF
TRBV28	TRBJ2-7	CASSLFRGGVGYEQYF
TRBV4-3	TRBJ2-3	CASSLGTSGYTQYF
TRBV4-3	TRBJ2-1	CASSLWTSGRSNEQFF
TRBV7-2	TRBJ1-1	CASSFLWVNTEAFF
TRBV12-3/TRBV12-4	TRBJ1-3	CASTPRGGSGNTIYF
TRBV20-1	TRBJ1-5	CSARDPEGRRAQPQHF
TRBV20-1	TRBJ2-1	CSARGRIYSYNEQFF
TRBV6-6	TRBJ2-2	CASADGELFF
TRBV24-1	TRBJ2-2	CATSKRDRDTGELFF
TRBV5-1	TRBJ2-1	CASSREGGGRNEQFF
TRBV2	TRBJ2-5	CASSERRPGGTQYF